Below are 2 T cell receptor beta chains sequenced from a single sample in a study of technical replicates of blood from a handful of donors. TCRdb's copy holds only in-frame clones and misses some; the assay was immunoSEQ multiplex PCR. The sample contains 95,000 to 100,000 clones, approximately 96% of which appear only once. Sequencing was carried out using T cells isolated from PBMCs. These receptors were taken from a human donor in good health.

This clone was seen a single time. The CDR3 here is CASNGQGSYEQYF. In DNA form, the CDR3 reads TGTGCCAGTAATGGTCAGGGCTCCTACGAGCAGTACTTC. V is TRBV19 and J is TRBJ2-7; perhaps TRBD1 as D (5 bases). CDR3 size: 13 residues. V lost 7 bases to trimming and J lost 0 bases, with 10 bases between them. Per germline, CDR1 LNHDA and CDR2 SQIVND (reference sequence). Filled out from reference TRBV19 and TRBJ2-7, the complete variable domain reads DGGITQSPKYLFRKEGQNVTLSCEQNLNHDAMYWYRQDPGQGLRLIYYSQIVNDFQKGDIAEGYSVSREKKESFPLTVTSAQKNPTAFYLCASNGQGSYEQYFGPGTRLTVT.

The J gene is TRBJ2-7, the V gene TRBV6-1; TRBD1 matches 9 bases. The V gene's germline CDR1 is MNHNS and CDR2 SASEGT. V was clipped by 6 bases and J by 4 bases; unmatched bases: 10. The CDR3 is 15 amino acids. The CDR3 DNA reads TGTGCCAGCAGGATTGGACAGGGGATGGGTTACGAGCAGTACTTC. Translated: CASRIGQGMGYEQYF.